This T cell receptor beta chain was sequenced during a study of cytomegalovirus exposure and HLA in healthy donors. This PCR relied on a set of 60 Vbeta primers and 13 Jbeta primers. Sequencing used immunoSEQ multiplex PCR; TCRdb keeps in-frame clones, though not all of them. The sample holds about 130,000 clones, around three quarters seen once. Between the trimmed V and J ends, which lost 1 base and 9 bases, there was a span of 21 bases. The CDR3 sequence is 17 residues long. From germline, CDR1 is MGHRA and CDR2 YSYEKL. The chain has TRBV4-1 and TRBJ2-2; tentatively, D is TRBD2 (6 bases). This receptor was obtained from a female donor in good health and CMV-seronegative. The sequenced sample consisted of PBMCs. CDR3 coding DNA: TGCGCCAGCAGCCAAGGAAGTAATGTCCTAGCGACCCGGGAGCTGTTTTTT. Its translation is CASSQGSNVLATRELFF.